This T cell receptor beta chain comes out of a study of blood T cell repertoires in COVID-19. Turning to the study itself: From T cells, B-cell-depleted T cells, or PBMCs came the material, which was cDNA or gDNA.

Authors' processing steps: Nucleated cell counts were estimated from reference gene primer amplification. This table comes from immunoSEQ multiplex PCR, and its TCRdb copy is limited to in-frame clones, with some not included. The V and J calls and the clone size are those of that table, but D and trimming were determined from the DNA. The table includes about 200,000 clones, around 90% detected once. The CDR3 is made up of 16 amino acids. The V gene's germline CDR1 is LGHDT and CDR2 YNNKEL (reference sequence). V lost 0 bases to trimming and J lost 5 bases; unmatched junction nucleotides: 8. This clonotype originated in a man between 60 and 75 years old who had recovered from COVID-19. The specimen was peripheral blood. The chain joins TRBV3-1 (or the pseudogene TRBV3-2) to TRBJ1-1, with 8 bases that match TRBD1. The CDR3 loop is CASSQDRGQGGTEAFF. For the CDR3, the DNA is TGTGCCAGCAGCCAAGATCGAGGACAGGGCGGGACTGAAGCTTTCTTT.